This T cell receptor beta chain is drawn from a study of T cell changes during pregnancy in multiple sclerosis. TCRdb keeps only in-frame clones here, not all; method: immunoSEQ multiplex PCR. The sample has approximately 45,000 clones, around nine tenths seen once; the top ten hold approximately 0.73%. The starting material was CD4+ T cells from peripheral blood mononuclear cells, obtained in the first trimester of pregnancy. The sequence came from a female donor with multiple sclerosis, enrolled in a pregnancy study.

CDR3 sequence reads: CASSVIMGGANEKLFF. In DNA form, the CDR3 reads TGTGCCAGCAGTGTGATCATGGGGGGGGCTAATGAAAAACTGTTTTTT. The chain recombines TRBV6-1 with TRBJ1-4, with D perhaps matching TRBD1 (5 bases). The germline V and J ends were trimmed by 4 bases and 3 bases, with 15 bases remaining between them. The CDR3 has 16 residues. Germline V gives CDR1 MNHNS, CDR2 SASEGT.